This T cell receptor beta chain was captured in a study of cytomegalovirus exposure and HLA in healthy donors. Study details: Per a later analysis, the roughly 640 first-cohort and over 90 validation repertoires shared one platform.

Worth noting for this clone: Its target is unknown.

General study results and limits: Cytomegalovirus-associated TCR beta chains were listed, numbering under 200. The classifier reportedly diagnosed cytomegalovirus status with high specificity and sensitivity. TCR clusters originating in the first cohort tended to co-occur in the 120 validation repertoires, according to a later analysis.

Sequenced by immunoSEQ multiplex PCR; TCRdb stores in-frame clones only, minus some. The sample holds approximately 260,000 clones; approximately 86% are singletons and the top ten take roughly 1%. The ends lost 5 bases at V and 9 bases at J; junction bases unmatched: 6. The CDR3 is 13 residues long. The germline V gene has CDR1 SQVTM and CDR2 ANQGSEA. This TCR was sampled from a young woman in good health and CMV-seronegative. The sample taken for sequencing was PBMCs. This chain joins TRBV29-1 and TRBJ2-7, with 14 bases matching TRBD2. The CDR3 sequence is CSVRLAGGEGQYF. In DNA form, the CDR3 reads TGCAGCGTTCGACTAGCGGGAGGGGAGGGGCAGTACTTC.